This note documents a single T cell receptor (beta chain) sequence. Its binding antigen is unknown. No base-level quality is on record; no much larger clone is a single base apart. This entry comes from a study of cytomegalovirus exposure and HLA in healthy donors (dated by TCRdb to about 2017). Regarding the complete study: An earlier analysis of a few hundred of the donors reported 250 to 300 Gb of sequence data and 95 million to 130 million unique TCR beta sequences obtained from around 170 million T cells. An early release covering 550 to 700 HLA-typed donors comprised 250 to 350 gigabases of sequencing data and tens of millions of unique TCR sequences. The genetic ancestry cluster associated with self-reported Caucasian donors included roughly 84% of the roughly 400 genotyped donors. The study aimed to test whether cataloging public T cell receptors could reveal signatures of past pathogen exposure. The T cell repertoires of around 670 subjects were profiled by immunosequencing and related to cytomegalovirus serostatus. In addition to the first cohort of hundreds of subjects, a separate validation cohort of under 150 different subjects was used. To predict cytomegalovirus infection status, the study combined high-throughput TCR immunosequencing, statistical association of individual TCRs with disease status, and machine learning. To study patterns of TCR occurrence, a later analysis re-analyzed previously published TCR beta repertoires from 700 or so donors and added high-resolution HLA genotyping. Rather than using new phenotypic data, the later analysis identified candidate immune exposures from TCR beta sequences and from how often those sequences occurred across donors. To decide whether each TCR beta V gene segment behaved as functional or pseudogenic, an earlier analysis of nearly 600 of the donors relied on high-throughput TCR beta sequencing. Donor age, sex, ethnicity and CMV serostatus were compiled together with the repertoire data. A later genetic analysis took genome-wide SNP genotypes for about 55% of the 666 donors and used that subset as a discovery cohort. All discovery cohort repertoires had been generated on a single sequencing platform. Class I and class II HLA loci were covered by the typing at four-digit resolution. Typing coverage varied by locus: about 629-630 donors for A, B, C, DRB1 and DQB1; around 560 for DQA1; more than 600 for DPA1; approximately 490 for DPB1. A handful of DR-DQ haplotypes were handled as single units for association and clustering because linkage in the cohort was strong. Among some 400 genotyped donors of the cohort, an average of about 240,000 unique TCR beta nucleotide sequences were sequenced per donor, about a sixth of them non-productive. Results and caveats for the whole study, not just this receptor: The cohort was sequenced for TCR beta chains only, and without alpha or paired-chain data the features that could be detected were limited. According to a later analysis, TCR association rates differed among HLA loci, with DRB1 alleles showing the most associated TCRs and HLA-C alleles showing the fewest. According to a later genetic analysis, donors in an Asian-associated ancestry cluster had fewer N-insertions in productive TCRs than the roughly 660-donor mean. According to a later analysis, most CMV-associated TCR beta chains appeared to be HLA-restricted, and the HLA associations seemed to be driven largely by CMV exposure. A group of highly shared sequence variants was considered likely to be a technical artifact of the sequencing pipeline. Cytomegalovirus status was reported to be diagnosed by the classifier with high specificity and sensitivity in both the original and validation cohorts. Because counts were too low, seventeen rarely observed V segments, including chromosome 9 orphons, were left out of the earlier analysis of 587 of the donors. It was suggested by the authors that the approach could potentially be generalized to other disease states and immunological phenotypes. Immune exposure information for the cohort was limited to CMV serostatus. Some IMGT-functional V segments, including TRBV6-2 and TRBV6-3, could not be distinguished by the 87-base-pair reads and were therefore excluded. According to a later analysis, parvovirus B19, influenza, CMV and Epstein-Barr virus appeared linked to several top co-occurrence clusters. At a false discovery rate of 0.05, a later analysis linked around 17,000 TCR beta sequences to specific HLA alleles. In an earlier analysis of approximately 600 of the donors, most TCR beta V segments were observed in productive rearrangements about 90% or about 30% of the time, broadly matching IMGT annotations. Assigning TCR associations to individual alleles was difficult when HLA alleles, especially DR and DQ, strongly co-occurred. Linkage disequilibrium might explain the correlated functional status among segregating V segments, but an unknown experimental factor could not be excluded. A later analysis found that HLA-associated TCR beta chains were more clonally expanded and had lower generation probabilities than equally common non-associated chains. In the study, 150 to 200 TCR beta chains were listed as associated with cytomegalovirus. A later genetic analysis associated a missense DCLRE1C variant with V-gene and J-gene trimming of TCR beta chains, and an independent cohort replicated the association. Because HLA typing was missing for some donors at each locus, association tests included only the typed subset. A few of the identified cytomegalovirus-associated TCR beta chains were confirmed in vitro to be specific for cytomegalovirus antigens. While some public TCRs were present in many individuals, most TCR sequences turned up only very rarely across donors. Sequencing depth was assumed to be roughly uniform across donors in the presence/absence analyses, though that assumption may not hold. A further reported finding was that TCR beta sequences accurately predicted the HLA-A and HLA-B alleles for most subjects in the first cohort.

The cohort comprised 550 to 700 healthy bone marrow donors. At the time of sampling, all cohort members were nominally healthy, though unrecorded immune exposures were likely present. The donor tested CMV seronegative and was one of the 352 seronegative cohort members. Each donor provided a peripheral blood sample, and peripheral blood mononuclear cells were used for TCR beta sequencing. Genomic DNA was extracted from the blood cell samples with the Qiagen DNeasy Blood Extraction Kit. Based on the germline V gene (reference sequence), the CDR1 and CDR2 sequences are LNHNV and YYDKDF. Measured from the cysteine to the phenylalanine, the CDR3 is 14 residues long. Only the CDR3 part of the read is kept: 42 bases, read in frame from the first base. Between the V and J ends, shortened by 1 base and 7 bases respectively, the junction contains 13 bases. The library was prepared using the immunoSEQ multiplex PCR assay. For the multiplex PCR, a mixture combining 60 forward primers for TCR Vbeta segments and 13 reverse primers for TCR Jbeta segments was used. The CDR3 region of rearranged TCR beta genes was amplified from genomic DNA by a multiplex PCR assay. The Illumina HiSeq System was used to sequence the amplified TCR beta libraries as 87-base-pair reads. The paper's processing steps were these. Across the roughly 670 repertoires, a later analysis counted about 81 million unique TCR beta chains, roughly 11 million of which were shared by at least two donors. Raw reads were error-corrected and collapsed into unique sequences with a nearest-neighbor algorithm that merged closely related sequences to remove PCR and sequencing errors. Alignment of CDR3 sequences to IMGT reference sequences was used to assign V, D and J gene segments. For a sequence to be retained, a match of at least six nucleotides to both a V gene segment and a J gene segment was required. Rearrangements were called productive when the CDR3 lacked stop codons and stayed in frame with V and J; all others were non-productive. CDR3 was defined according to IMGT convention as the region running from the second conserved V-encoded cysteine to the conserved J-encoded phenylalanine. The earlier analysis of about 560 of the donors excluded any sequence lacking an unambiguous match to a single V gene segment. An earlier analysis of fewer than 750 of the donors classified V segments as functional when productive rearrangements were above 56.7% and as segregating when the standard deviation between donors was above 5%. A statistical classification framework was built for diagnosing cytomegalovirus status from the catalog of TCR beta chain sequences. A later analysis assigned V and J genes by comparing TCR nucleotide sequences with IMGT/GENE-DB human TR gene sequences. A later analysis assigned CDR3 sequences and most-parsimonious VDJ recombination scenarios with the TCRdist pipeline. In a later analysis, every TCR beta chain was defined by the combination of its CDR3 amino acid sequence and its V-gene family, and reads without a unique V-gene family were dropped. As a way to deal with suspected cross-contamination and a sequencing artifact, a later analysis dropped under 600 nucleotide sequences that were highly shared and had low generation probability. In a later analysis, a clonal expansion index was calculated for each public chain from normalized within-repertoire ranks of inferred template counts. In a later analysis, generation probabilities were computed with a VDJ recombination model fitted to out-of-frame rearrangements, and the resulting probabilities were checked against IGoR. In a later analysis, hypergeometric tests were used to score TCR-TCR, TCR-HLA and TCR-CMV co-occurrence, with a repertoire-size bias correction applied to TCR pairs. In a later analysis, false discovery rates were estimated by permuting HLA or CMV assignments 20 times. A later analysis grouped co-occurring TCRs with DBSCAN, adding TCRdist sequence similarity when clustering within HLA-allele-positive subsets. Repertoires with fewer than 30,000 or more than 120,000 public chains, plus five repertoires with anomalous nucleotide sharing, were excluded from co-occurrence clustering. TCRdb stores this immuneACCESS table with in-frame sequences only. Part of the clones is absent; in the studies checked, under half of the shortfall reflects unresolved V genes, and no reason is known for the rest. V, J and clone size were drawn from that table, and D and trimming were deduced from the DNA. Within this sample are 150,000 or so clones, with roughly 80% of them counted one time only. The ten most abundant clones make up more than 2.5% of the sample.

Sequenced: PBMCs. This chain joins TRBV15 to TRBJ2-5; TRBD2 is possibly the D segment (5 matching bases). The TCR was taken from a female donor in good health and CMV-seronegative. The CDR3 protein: CATSRVGIEGTQYF. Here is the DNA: TGTGCCACCAGCAGAGTGGGGATTGAGGGGACCCAGTACTTC.